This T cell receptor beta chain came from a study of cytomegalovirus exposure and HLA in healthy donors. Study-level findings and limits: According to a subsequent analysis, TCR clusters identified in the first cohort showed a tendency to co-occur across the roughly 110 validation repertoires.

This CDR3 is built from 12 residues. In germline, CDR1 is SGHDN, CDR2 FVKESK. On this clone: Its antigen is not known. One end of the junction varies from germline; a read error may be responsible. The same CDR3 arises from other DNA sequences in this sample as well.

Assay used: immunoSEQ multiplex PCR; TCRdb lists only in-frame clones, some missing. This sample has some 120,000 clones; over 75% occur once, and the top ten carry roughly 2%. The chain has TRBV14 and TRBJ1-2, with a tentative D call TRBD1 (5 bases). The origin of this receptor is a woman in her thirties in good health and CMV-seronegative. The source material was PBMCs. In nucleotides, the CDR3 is TGCGCCAGCAGCCCCCAGGGTTATGGCTACACCTTC. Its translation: CASSPQGYGYTF.